The 6 T cell receptor beta chains given below trace back to one sample, sequenced in a study of cytomegalovirus exposure and HLA in healthy donors. PCR amplification relied on 60 Vbeta primers (plus 13 Jbeta primers). Only in-frame clones appear in the TCRdb table, and some are missing; sequencing was by immunoSEQ multiplex PCR. The sample has about 180,000 clones, around four fifths seen once. Sequenced sample: PBMCs. These receptors all stem from a woman between 50 and 59 years old in good health and CMV-seropositive.

In its sample, this clone was seen once. The CDR3 loop reads CASRGGGRTDTQYF. CDR3 nucleotide sequence: TGTGCCAGCAGGGGGGGTGGCCGCACAGATACGCAGTATTTT. The V call is TRBV27, the J call TRBJ2-3; tentatively, D is TRBD2 (6 bases). Germline CDR1 is MNHEY and CDR2 is SMNVEV (reference sequence). The CDR3 spans 14 residues. V lost 6 bases, J lost 1 base, and 11 bases lay in between.

This clone occurred a few times. The V gene is TRBV5-6, the J gene TRBJ1-2, with TRBD1 identical over 7 bases. The CDR3 has 14 residues. Trimming at V came to 0 bases and at J to 3 bases, leaving 2 bases not matched to a gene. Germline V CDR1 and CDR2: SGHDT, YYEEEE. The CDR3 is CASSLGGGDYGYTF. The DNA of the CDR3 is TGTGCCAGCAGCTTGGGAGGGGGCGACTATGGCTACACCTTC.

This clone was detected only a few times. The chain is built from TRBV7-2 and TRBJ2-7, with TRBD2 matching 8 bases. J lost 3 bases, V lost 6 bases, and 13 bases had no gene match. Germline assignment: CDR1 SGHTA and CDR2 FQGNSA. This CDR3 is 16 amino acids long. CDR3 sequence (DNA): TGTGCCAGCAGGGGCCCGGGTGGACTAGCCAACTACGAGCAGTACTTC. The encoded protein is CASRGPGGLANYEQYF.

The CDR3 is CASSLSRGPGAFF. The CDR3 DNA follows: TGTGCCAGCAGTTTATCAAGGGGCCCTGGGGCTTTCTTT. The genes are TRBV27 and TRBJ1-1, with TRBD1 as a possible D gene (5 bases). CDR1 is MNHEY and CDR2 is SMNVEV in the germline V gene (reference sequence). This CDR3 comprises 13 residues. The germline V and J ends were trimmed by 0 bases and 11 bases, with 13 bases remaining between them.

V and J are TRBV2 and TRBJ2-1, with D tentatively TRBD2 (5 bases). V lost 7 bases to trimming and J lost 2 bases, with 9 bases between them. The CDR3 is 13 amino acids. The germline CDR1 and CDR2 sequences are SNHLY and FYNNEI. The CDR3 loop is CASTSSAYNEQFF. CDR3 bases: TGTGCCAGCACTAGCTCGGCCTACAATGAGCAGTTCTTC. The full variable domain, with the rest looked up from reference TRBV2 and TRBJ2-1, is EPEVTQTPSHQVTQMGQEVILRCVPISNHLYFYWYRQILGQKVEFLVSFYNNEISEKSEIFDDQFSVERPDGSNFTLKIRSTKLEDSAMYFCASTSSAYNEQFFGPGTRLTVL.

This chain links TRBV7-3 with TRBJ2-2; no firm D call. The CDR3 is made up of 15 amino acids. Trimming left V 2 bases short and J 5 bases short, with 12 bases between. Germline V lookup: CDR1 SGHTA, CDR2 FQGTGA. This CDR3 is CASSLAAPGTGELFF. The CDR3 DNA follows: TGTGCCAGCAGCTTAGCCGCGCCCGGGACCGGGGAGCTGTTTTTT.